This TCR beta chain originates from a study of cytomegalovirus exposure and HLA in healthy donors. Across the whole study: Across roughly 400 genotyped donors, roughly 85% landed in the Caucasian-associated ancestry cluster. The study, taken as a whole, reports: Accurate prediction of HLA-A and HLA-B alleles (for most subjects) was reportedly achieved from TCR beta sequences.

This CDR3 spans 12 amino acids. Germline lookup yields CDR1 SGHAT and CDR2 FQNNGV. Deletions cut 1 base from V and 7 bases from J, with 7 bases between. A word on this clone: As yet, its antigen is unknown.

In the PCR, 60 Vbeta and 13 Jbeta primers were used. Generated by immunoSEQ multiplex PCR, the TCRdb table keeps only in-frame clones and is missing some. The sample records 120,000 or so clones, 80% to 85% being singletons. Input material: PBMCs. This chain links TRBV11-2 with TRBJ1-2; D remains ambiguous. The TCR sequence derives from a human donor in good health. Here the CDR3 reads CASSLGLLGYTF. The CDR3 DNA follows: TGTGCCAGCAGCTTAGGTCTACTTGGCTACACCTTC.